This record covers a single T cell receptor (beta chain). Clones were sequenced by immunoSEQ multiplex PCR, and TCRdb holds only the in-frame ones, with some missing. The sample contains 210,000 or so clones, 80% to 90% of which appear only once. The data are from a study of blood T cell repertoires in COVID-19. In the study overall: PBMCs, B-cell-depleted T cells, or T cells were the source of the cDNA or gDNA that made up the material.

Trimming removed 2 bases from V and 5 bases from J; junction bases left unmatched: 7. The germline V gene has CDR1 LNHDA and CDR2 SQIVND (reference sequence). The CDR3 spans 15 residues. The sequenced material came from peripheral blood. V gene TRBV19 combines with J gene TRBJ2-5; 8 bases fit TRBD2. This TCR came from a woman aged 45 to 65 with acute or convalescent COVID-19. In nucleotides, the CDR3 is TGTGCCAGTAGTATACTAGCGGGCAGACGGGAGACCCAGTACTTC. It is translated as CASSILAGRRETQYF.